This TCR beta chain was captured by sequencing in a study of vaccination and CD4 T cells after COVID-19 (dated by TCRdb to the early 2020s). Context from the whole study: Every convalescent patient had a positive nasal swab PCR test for SARS-CoV-2, with mild disease in nine patients and severe disease in one. The convalescent cohort included six males and four females, with two Hispanic individuals, seven Caucasians, two Asians and one multiracial person. Control cultures used a CEFX viral epitope pool as positive control, an HIV-1 Nef peptide pool as negative control, or no peptide. Culture stimuli were overlapping spike peptide pools from SARS-CoV-2 and from the common cold coronaviruses HCoV-NL63, HCoV-OC43 and HCoV-229E. Post-vaccine blood samples were collected a median of about 72 days after the second vaccine dose, ranging from about 13 to 250 days. Participants got two doses of the Pfizer-BioNTech BNT162b2 vaccine (n=8) or two doses of the Moderna mRNA-1273 vaccine (n=2). The spike-specific CD4+ TCR repertoire was compared before and after mRNA vaccination in over nine COVID-19 convalescent patients and several infection-naive healthy vaccine recipients. Post-COVID blood samples from convalescent patients were collected a median of about 110 days after diagnosis, with a range of about 35 to 161 days. Study-wide findings and limitations: In convalescent patients, a median roughly 87% of post-vaccine SARS-CoV-2-reactive clones were detected only after vaccination, suggesting vaccine-specific priming. Only a relatively small number of convalescent patients were included in the study, and early timepoints following natural infection were not analyzed. An increase in the median number of SARS-CoV-2-reactive clonotypes from approximately 20 after infection to some 40 after vaccination was observed, but the change was not found to be significant. In convalescent patients, nearly all vaccine-specific clones (304 of 307) were found to be mono-reactive for SARS-CoV-2 spike rather than cross-reactive with common cold coronaviruses.

CDR1 MNHEY and CDR2 SMNVEV are derived from the germline V gene (reference sequence). The junction carries 14 bases between V and J, which are trimmed by 8 bases and 4 bases respectively. The CDR3 runs 13 amino acids, cysteine and phenylalanine included. Only CDR3 DNA remains: 39 bases, in frame from the first base. Per the publication, the treatment or condition label means: roughly 10-day PBMC culture with coronavirus spike peptide pools or control peptides (ViraFEST assay). The ViraFEST assay, used in the study, expanded antigen-specific T cells with peptide pools and then identified the expanded clonotypes through TCR sequencing. Positive SARS-CoV-2 PCR tests in the convalescent patients dated from March to December 2020, before Alpha, Beta and Delta variants emerged in the United States. Approximately 2.1 million PBMCs per well were cultured in IMDM with roughly 5.2% human AB serum and 8.5 to 10 IU/ml IL-2, plus 10 ug/ml peptide pools. On days 3 and 7, half of the culture medium was replaced with fresh IL-2-containing medium. After roughly 9 days of culture, CD4+ T cells were isolated by negative selection with the EasySep CD4+ T cell isolation kit. PBMCs were separated from whole blood using Ficoll-Paque Plus gradient centrifugation and then either used fresh or cryopreserved at -140C. Each culture condition was generally run in triplicate wells.

By its share of the sample, this clonotype is medium-sized (0.01 to 0.1%). The antigen it binds to is not known. No quality values exist for individual bases; no much larger clone is one base distant. Library prep was done by PCR. DNA from cultured CD4+ T cells underwent TCR sequencing with the Oncomine TCR Beta short-read assay at the Johns Hopkins FTIC core. The QIAamp micro DNA kit was used to extract genomic DNA from the cultured CD4+ T cells. The Oncomine TCR Beta libraries from cultured CD4+ T cells were pooled using unique dual indexes and then sequenced on an Illumina iSeq 100. From the authors' description of their analysis: Non-productive sequences were removed, and CDR3s that did not start with C, did not end with F or W, or were shorter than 7 amino acids were discarded. The MANAFEST web application was used to identify antigen-specific clonotypes by comparing peptide-stimulated wells against reference wells and other culture wells. For a clone to be called positive, the clone needed an FDR below 0.05, an odds ratio above 5, and a productive frequency above 0.1% in at least two of three replicate wells. A clonotype counted as cross-reactive if it showed significant expansion both in the SARS-CoV-2 spike wells and in at least one common cold coronavirus spike condition. CDR3 homology was assessed with Levenshtein distances (stringdist) and unrooted phylogenetic trees (ape) in R version 3.6.1. TCRdb reanalyzed the raw reads on its own, using fastp at Q25 for trimming and MiXCR for clone calling, and kept in-frame beta chains. A single entry per CDR3 protein holds the most common genes and DNA from its merged rows. These V and J calls are TCRdb output, not the study's own analysis. The sample has 8,500 to 13,000 distinct CDR3 sequences on record, roughly a fifth of them singletons. The ten top clones hold roughly an eighth of the sample.

Sample: CD4+ T cells from blood, cultured in vitro, taken after SARS-CoV-2 vaccination. The chain is made from TRBV27 and TRBJ1-2; the best D guess is TRBD1, with 5 bases matching. The sequence was obtained from a human donor who had recovered from COVID-19. The CDR3 in this case is CASQRGEGYGYTF. The nucleotide sequence is TGTGCCAGCCAAAGAGGGGAGGGCTATGGCTACACCTTC.